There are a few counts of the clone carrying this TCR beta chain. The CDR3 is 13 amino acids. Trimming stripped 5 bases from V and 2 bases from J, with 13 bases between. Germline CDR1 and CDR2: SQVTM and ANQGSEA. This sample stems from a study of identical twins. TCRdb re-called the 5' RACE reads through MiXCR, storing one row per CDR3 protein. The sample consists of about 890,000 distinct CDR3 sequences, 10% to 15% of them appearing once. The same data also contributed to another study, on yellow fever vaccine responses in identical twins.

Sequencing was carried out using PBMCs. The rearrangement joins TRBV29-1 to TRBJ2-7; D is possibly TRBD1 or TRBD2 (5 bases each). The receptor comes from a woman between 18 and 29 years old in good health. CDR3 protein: CSVRPGRAYEQYF. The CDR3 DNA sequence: TGCAGCGTTCGGCCAGGGAGAGCCTACGAGCAGTACTTC.